A selection of T cell receptor beta chains follows, all from one sample in a study of T cell repertoires in cytomegalovirus infection. TCRdb re-called the reads with MiXCR, one entry per CDR3 protein. The sample holds roughly 46,000 distinct CDR3 sequences, approximately 20% seen once. Which antigens these TCRs recognize remains unknown. This specimen was CD8+ T cells from cultured PBMCs, taken from culture after CMV antigen stimulation. These receptors were collected from a human donor in good health (CMV status not recorded). Some clones in this sample may be carry-over from other donors' samples. CDR3s include the opening cysteine and the closing phenylalanine or tryptophan. Each record gives: clone size, V gene, CDR3 protein. Clone sizes are given selectively: once, few, many, or a class where the clone is expanded.

>many|TRBV7-2
CASSFRGTDRDNQPQHF
>few|TRBV3-1
CASSQEGAGTWTEAFF
>few|TRBV5-5
CASSLFHGRVHEQYF
>many|TRBV7-6
CASSKGLDTEAFF
>NA|TRBV28
CTSTPVFGQGADTQYF
>many|TRBV7-2
CASSGRGMRSYNSPLHF
>NA|TRBV27
CASSLLGQGYEQYF
>NA|TRBV7-4
CASTSAGGRTGELFF
>NA|TRBV7-6
CVSSLVTGTQYF
>many|TRBV6-2/TRBV6-3
CASSYSTLRYSGSYNEQFF
>NA|TRBV7-9
CASSRPGQGFVGELFF
>NA|TRBV30
CAWSGGDRVSNEQFF
>many|TRBV27
CASSLSILAGTPYNEQFF
>many|TRBV19
CASSLTGGGITEAFF
>NA|TRBV7-9
CASSPDRGGAYGYTF
>NA|TRBV6-5
CASSYSAGQGNYGYTF
>few|TRBV6-6
CASTQGGGEAFF
>many|TRBV4-1
CASSLGVSNQPQHF
>NA|TRBV28
CARRVGGGSYNSPLHF
>NA|TRBV6-2/TRBV6-3
CASSAYTLRTGGEYEQYF
>many|TRBV25-1
CASSEGRALDPGAFF
>NA|TRBV6-1
CASNPTSGSSYEQYF
>NA|TRBV19
CASGFTGANVLTF
>many|TRBV11-2
CASSLEGSFGNTIYF
>NA|TRBV6-2/TRBV6-3
CASSYSDLGEQYF
>NA|TRBV29-1
CSVDRSPAYNEQFF
>NA|TRBV4-3
CASSQANAGLAELFF
>NA|TRBV4-3
CASSSGVLVTEAFF
>many|TRBV6-6
CASSPGLAGPSSYEQYF